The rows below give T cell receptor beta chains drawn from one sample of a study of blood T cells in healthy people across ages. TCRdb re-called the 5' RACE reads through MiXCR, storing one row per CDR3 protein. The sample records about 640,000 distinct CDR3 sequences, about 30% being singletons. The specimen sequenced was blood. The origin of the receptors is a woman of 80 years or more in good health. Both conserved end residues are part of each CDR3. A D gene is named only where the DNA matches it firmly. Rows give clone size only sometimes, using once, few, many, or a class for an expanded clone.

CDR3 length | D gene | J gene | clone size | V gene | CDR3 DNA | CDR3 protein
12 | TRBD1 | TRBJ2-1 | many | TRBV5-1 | TGCGCCAGCAGGTTACAGGGGAATGAGCAGTTCTTC | CASRLQGNEQFF
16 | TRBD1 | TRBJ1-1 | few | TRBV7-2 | TGTGCCAGCAGCCCCCGGACAGGGCTAATGAACACTGAAGCTTTCTTT | CASSPRTGLMNTEAFF
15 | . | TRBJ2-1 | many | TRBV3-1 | TGTGCCAGCAGCCAAGATAACAGCGCCTACAATGAGCAGTTCTTC | CASSQDNSAYNEQFF
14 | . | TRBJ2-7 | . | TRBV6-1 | TGTGCCAGCAGTCCGTCAGGCTCCCACAATGAGCAGTACTTC | CASSPSGSHNEQYF
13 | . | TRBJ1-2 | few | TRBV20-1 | TGCAGTGCTAGAGATTCACAGAACTATGGCTACACCTTC | CSARDSQNYGYTF
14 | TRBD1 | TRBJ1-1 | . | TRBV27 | TGTGCCAGCAGACGCGGACAGGGGTACACTGAAGCTTTCTTT | CASRRGQGYTEAFF
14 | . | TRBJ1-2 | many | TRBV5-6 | TGTGCCAGCAGCCCTACAGGGTATGACTATGGCTACACCTTC | CASSPTGYDYGYTF
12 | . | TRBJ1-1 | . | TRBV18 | TGTGCCAGCTCACCTACGTCCACTGAAGCTTTCTTT | CASSPTSTEAFF
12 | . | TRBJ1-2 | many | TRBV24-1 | TGTGCCACCGCCAGTGGGGACTATGGCTACACCTTC | CATASGDYGYTF
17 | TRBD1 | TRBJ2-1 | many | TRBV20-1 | TGCAGTGCTAGGCGACTGTTAGAGACCGGGACAGGGAATGAGCAGTTCTTC | CSARRLLETGTGNEQFF
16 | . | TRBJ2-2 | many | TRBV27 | TGTGCCAGCAGTTTTCGTGGGGCTACGAACACCGGGGAGCTGTTTTTT | CASSFRGATNTGELFF
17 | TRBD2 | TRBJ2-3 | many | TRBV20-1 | TGCAGTGCTAACGGGGGGCGGGGGGCCCTCCAGTTAGATACGCAGTATTTT | CSANGGRGALQLDTQYF
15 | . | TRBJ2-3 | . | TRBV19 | TGTGCCACCGCTCCAGGAGGGACTAGCACAGATACGCAGTATTTT | CATAPGGTSTDTQYF
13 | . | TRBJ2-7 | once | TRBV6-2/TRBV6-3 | TGTGCCAGCAGGCAAGCGCCGGACTACGAGCAGTACTTC | CASRQAPDYEQYF
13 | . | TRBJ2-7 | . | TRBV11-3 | TGTGCCAGCAGCTCTCAGGGTAAGGCTGAGCAGTACTTC | CASSSQGKAEQYF
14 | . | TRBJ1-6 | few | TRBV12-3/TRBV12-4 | TGTGCCAGCAGAGAGAGGTCCTATAATTCACCCCTCCACTTT | CASRERSYNSPLHF
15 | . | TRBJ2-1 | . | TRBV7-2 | TGTGCCAGCAGCTCCCGACAGACCCTGCGCAATGAGCAGTTCTTC | CASSSRQTLRNEQFF
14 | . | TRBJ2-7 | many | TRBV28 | TGTGCCAGCAGAGTGGCAGTGTCCTTCGGCGAGCAGTACTTC | CASRVAVSFGEQYF
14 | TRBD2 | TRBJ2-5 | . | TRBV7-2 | TGTGCCAGCAGCCCAGCGGGGCGGCAAGAGACCCAGTACTTC | CASSPAGRQETQYF
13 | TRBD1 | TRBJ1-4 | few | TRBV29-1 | TGCAGCGTTGGGACAGGGGCGGGTGAAAAACTGTTTTTT | CSVGTGAGEKLFF
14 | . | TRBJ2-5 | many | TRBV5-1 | TGCGCCAGCAGCTTGGTGAGAGGACAAGAGACCCAGTACTTC | CASSLVRGQETQYF
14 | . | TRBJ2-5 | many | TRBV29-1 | TGCAGCGTTGAGGTGGCGGAGAATTGGAAGACCCAGTACTTC | CSVEVAENWKTQYF
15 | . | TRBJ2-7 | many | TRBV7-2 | TGTGCCAGCAGCCCCCGGGAGACAGCCTCCTACGAGCAGTACTTC | CASSPRETASYEQYF
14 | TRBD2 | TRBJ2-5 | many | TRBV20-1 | TGCAGTGCTAGGGGGACTAGCGTGTCTGAGACCCAGTACTTC | CSARGTSVSETQYF
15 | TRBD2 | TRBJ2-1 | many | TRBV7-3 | TGTGCCAGCAGCTTAGGCGGGGGGTTCTACAATGAGCAGTTCTTC | CASSLGGGFYNEQFF
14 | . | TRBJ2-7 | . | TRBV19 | TGTGCCAGTAGTATTGCCGGGTTCTACAATGAGCAGTACTTC | CASSIAGFYNEQYF
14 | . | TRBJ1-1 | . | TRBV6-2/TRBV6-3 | TGTGCCAGCAGCCTGAAAGGCACAGGCACTGAAGCTTTCTTT | CASSLKGTGTEAFF
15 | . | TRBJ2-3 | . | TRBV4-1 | TGCGCCAGCAGCCAAGATGCAGGGAGGACAGATACGCAGTATTTT | CASSQDAGRTDTQYF
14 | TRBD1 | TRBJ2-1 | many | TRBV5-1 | TGCGCCAGCAGCCGGGACAGGGGGCTGAATGAGCAGTTCTTC | CASSRDRGLNEQFF
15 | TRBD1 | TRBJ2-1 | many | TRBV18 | TGTGCCAGCTCACCACTCACAGGGGCGGGCAATGAGCAGTTCTTC | CASSPLTGAGNEQFF
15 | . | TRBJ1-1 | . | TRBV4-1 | TGCGCCAGCAGCCAAGATTTCGGGTTCGCCCCTGAAGCTTTCTTT | CASSQDFGFAPEAFF
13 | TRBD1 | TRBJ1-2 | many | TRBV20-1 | TGCAGTGCTAGACGACAGGGGGACTATGGCTACACCTTC | CSARRQGDYGYTF
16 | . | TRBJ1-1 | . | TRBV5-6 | TGTGCCAGCAGCTTGCCGCGGGGACTGGGGAACACTGAAGCTTTCTTT | CASSLPRGLGNTEAFF
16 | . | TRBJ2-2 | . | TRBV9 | TGTGCCAGCAGCGTATTCGGGACTTCTAACACCGGGGAGCTGTTTTTT | CASSVFGTSNTGELFF
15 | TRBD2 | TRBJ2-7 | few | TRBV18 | TGTGCCAGCTCACCACCGACTAGCGGAACCTACGAGCAGTACTTC | CASSPPTSGTYEQYF
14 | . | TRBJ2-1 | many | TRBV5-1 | TGCGCCAGCCAGCGGGACACCTCCTACAATGAGCAGTTCTTC | CASQRDTSYNEQFF
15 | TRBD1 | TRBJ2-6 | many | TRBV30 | TGTGCCTGGAGTGACAGGGGTTCGGGGGCCAACGTCCTGACTTTC | CAWSDRGSGANVLTF